Listed here is a single TCR beta chain. This clone appeared a few times. The target of this receptor is not known. Qualities for individual bases were not recorded, and no much larger clone is one base off. In the same sample, other DNA sequences code for this CDR3. The High Capacity cDNA Reverse Transcription Kit was used to reverse transcribe all of the isolated RNA, meaning that expressed TCRB transcripts were what got sequenced. Deep immunoSEQ sequencing was applied to naive, central memory and regulatory T cell samples, giving an average of around 4 million total reads per sample. Sorted cells were lysed in RLT buffer, and RNA was extracted using DNase-treated RNeasy Micro or Mini kits according to cell number. Each cell subset was processed on its own to prevent cross-contamination, while patient and healthy donor samples were processed together. The immunoSEQ multiplex PCR was used to amplify TCRB sequences from cDNA, yielding 87-bp fragments that span the CDR3 region. The amplicons were sequenced using the Illumina HiSeq platform. From the authors' description of their analysis: PCR bias was computationally corrected using synthetic template baselines, reads within Hamming distance 2 were collapsed, and singletons that could not be merged were discarded. By aligning reads against IMGT, V, D and J genes, CDR3 length, and insertions or deletions at six rearrangement sites were assigned. Clonotype counts were normalized to sorted cell number within each subset before computing true diversity and Gini coefficients with the tcR R package. The overlap coefficient, calculated on TCRB nucleotide sequences, was used to quantify repertoire sharing. Out-of-frame TCRB sequences from naive cells were analyzed as a proxy for the pre-selection repertoire. In its TCRdb copy, this immuneACCESS table keeps in-frame sequences only and misses some clones. Where compared with another copy, unresolved V genes explain less than half of these, and the others have no known cause. V and J calls and clone size are as listed in that table; D and trimming were resolved from the DNA. Present in this sample are 500,000 to 800,000 clones, around 11% of which were seen just once. The ten largest make up approximately 0.11% of the sample.

This entry is derived from a study of beta chain features in type 1 diabetes (dated by TCRdb to about 2018). Study-wide context: No differences in mean age, gender distribution, total cell number or subset yield were found between patients and healthy donors. Across all samples, about 110 million sorted cells were examined, and cell number per subset correlated strongly with RNA yield. Whereas all 30 or so donors provided naive and central memory subsets, regulatory and stem cell-like memory subsets were isolated from just 8 patients and roughly eight healthy donors. In the study, recently diagnosed type 1 diabetes patients and matched healthy donors were compared on the TCRB repertoires of their sorted circulating CD4+ T cell subsets. Study-wide conclusions, independent of this receptor: At VDJ recombination sites, patients with type 1 diabetes made fewer insertions and deleted more nucleotides, a pattern implying thymic rearrangement abnormalities. Shorter templates might have been favored by PCR, but patient and control samples were amplified and corrected together, so both groups would have been affected equally by any skew. Naive, central memory and regulatory TCRB repertoires appeared to be more alike among patients than among healthy donors. Because cDNA rather than genomic DNA was sequenced, highly expressing activated cells could have been over-represented, although no difference in activation and CD3 levels was found between groups. Because the HLA sub-analyses included only small numbers of individuals, any influence of HLA type on TCRB rearrangement was left unresolved. In all four CD4+ subsets, TCRB CDR3 length was moderately but significantly shorter in type 1 diabetes patients.

A single peripheral blood draw of approximately 0.11 L on average was collected from each donor into heparinised tubes. A BD FACSAria II was used to sort naive, central memory, regulatory and stem cell-like memory CD4+ T cells with a panel that included CD45RO, CCR7, CD25, CD127, CD95 and CD27. All sorted populations exceeded 95% purity. PBMCs were separated immediately by Lymphoprep density gradient centrifugation and were stained directly, without being cultured. Samples were stained and sorted in pairs, with one healthy donor and one patient per experiment, so that batch effects were minimized. The germline ends are 7 bases apart after V is trimmed by 0 bases and J by 2 bases. The CDR3 holds 14 amino acids from the cysteine to the phenylalanine. Of all the DNA, just the CDR3 is kept, 42 bases in frame from base 1. Looking up the germline V gene (reference sequence) yields CDR1 GTSNPN and CDR2 SVGIG.

The clonotype was recovered from a man between 25 and 39 years old with type 1 diabetes. Sequencing input: naive CD4+ T cells from blood. The sample's cell subset or site label, decoded: true naive CD4+ T cells. The V and J genes are TRBV30 and TRBJ2-2; 5 matching bases give a weak D call of TRBD1. The sequenced DNA: TGTGCCTGGAGTGTGGGGCCCAACACCGGGGAGCTGTTTTTT. Translated, it reads CAWSVGPNTGELFF.